This T cell receptor (beta chain) came from a study of response to subunit inactivated influenza vaccine. Per germline, CDR1 SQVTM and CDR2 ANQGSEA. Trimming shortened V by 6 bases and J by 0 bases, and 19 bases separated the two germline ends. The CDR3 loop spans 16 amino acids. TCRdb passed the RT-PCR reads through MiXCR, listing each CDR3 protein once. The sample contains about 500,000 distinct CDR3 sequences, 15% to 20% of which appear only once. Sample: CD4+ T cells sorted from PBMCs, taken around 25 months after vaccination. This rearrangement joins TRBV29-1 to TRBJ2-3; D remains ambiguous. This TCR was recovered from a man between 50 and 69 years old who received an inactivated influenza vaccine. DNA of the CDR3: TGCAGCGTCTTAACTCTCTTTTCATCTAGCACAGATACGCAGTATTTT. This gives the protein CSVLTLFSSSTDTQYF.